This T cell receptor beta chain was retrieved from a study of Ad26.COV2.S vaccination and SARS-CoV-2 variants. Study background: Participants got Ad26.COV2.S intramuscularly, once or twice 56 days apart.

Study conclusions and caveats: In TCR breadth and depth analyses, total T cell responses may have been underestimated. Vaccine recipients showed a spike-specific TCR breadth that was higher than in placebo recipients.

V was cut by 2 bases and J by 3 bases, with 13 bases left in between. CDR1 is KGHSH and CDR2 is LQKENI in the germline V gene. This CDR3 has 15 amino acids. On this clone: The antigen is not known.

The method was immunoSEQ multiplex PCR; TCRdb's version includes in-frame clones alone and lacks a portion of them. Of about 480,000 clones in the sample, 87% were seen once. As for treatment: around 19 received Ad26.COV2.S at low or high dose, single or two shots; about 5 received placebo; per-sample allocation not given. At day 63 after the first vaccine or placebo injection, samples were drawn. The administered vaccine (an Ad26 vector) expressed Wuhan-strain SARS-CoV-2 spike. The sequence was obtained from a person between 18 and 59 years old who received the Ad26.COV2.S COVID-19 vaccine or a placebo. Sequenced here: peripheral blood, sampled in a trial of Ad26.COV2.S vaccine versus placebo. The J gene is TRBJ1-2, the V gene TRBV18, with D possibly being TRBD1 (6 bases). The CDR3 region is CASSPAYDRHYGYTF. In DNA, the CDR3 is TGTGCCAGCTCACCAGCCTATGACAGGCACTATGGCTACACCTTC.